This T cell receptor (beta chain) was captured in a study of shared clonotypes between healthy human individuals. J gave up 3 bases and V 4 bases, and 6 bases lay outside the gene matches. The CDR3 runs to 15 residues. Germline assignment: CDR1 MNHNS and CDR2 SASEGT. Repertoires were generated with immunoSEQ multiplex PCR, while TCRdb's copy carries only in-frame clones and drops some. The sample shows around 550,000 clones, approximately 95% of them seen only once. About this clone: The antigen is unknown.

Naive-designated CD8 cells lacked CD45RO, were positively enriched for CCR7, and omitted terminally differentiated effector memory CD45RA+ cells. None of the donors, who were healthy HIV-negative adults, had recently had acute infections or vaccinations. Study-wide results and limits: Clonotypes shared by all four sorted-subset donors had higher generation probabilities than non-shared clonotypes. Sorted-subset sequencing was shown by rarefaction to be incomplete despite large depth.

The chain carries TRBV6-1 and TRBJ2-7; 10 nucleotides line up with TRBD2. This TCR came from a woman aged 25 to 39 in good health. What was sequenced was naive CD8+ T cells sorted from blood. The CDR3 region has the DNA TGTGCCAGCAGTGGGGAGCGGGAGGGCCGCTACGAGCAGTACTTC. Translated: CASSGEREGRYEQYF.